This entry lists 2 T cell receptor beta chains sequenced from one sample in a study of early T cells in non-severe SARS-CoV-2 infection. TCRdb reprocessed the 5' RACE reads with MiXCR, giving one entry per CDR3 protein. The data hold around 66,000 distinct CDR3 sequences, with 4.5% to 7.5% observed a single time. The sample was whole blood, taken at baseline. These receptors all come from an adult who was a healthcare worker with PCR-confirmed SARS-CoV-2 infection or an uninfected control (not recorded which).

This rearrangement joins TRBV7-8 to TRBJ2-4, with D tentatively TRBD1 (5 bases). Looked up from germline, CDR1 is SGHVS and CDR2 is FQNEAQ. The CDR3 covers 19 residues. Trimming took off 4 bases at V and 5 bases at J, with 27 bases between the two ends. Here the CDR3 reads CASSSLSRRVQAKENIQYF. The CDR3 region has the DNA TGTGCCAGCAGCTCCCTATCCCGCAGGGTCCAAGCAAAAGAAAACATTCAGTACTTC.

This clonotype was seen many times. The chain joins TRBV11-2 to TRBJ1-1; no clear D gene. The V and J ends lost 5 bases and 3 bases respectively, with 10 bases between them. Per the germline V gene, CDR1 is SGHAT and CDR2 is FQNNGV. This CDR3 has 13 residues. CDR3 region: CASSPRTDTEAFF. CDR3 DNA sequence: TGTGCCAGCAGCCCCCGGACTGACACTGAAGCTTTCTTT. The full variable domain, completed using reference TRBV11-2 and TRBJ1-1, is EAGVAQSPRYKIIEKRQSVAFWCNPISGHATLYWYQQILGQGPKLLIQFQNNGVVDDSQLPKDRFSAERLKGVDSTLKIQPAKLEDSAVYLCASSPRTDTEAFFGQGTRLTVV.